This T cell receptor (beta chain) was sequenced during a study of cytomegalovirus exposure and HLA in healthy donors. Generated by immunoSEQ multiplex PCR, the TCRdb table keeps only in-frame clones and is missing some. The table has about 130,000 clones, just under 90% seen once. This CDR3 comprises 15 residues. Trimming shortened V by 0 bases and J by 0 bases, and 8 bases separated the two germline ends. The material sequenced was PBMCs. This chain links TRBV23-1 with TRBJ1-2; D may be TRBD1 (6 bases). TRBV23-1 counts as an open reading frame of uncertain function. This clonotype was obtained from a woman aged 25 to 39 in good health and CMV-seropositive. The CDR3 region has the DNA TGCGCCAGCAGTCAATCGGACAGAACTAACTATGGCTACACCTTC. Translating it yields CASSQSDRTNYGYTF.